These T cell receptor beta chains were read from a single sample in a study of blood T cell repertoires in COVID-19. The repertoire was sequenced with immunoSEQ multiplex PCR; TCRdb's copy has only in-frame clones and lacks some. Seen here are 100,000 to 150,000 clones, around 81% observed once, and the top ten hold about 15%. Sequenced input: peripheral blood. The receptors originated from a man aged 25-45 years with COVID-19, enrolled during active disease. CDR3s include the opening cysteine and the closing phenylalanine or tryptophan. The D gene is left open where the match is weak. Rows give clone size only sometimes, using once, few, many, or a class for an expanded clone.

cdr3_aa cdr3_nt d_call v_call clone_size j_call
CASSLVFEVANEQFF TGCGCCAGCAGCTTGGTATTTGAGGTCGCGAATGAGCAGTTCTTC NA TRBV5-1 NA TRBJ2-1
CASSFGDTSYEQYF TGTGCCAGCAGTTTCGGGGACACGTCCTACGAGCAGTACTTC NA TRBV28 NA TRBJ2-7
CASSPGVGVTDTQYF TGTGCCAGCAGCCCCGGAGTGGGAGTAACAGATACGCAGTATTTT NA TRBV7-2 once TRBJ2-3
CASSLGTQVASYEQYF TGTGCCAGCAGCTTGGGCACCCAGGTGGCCTCCTACGAGCAGTACTTC NA TRBV5-6 NA TRBJ2-7
CASSSPTSVDEQYF TGTGCCAGCAGTTCTCCTACTAGCGTGGACGAGCAGTACTTC TRBD2 TRBV6-2/TRBV6-3 NA TRBJ2-7
CASVQYNEQFF TGTGCCAGCGTCCAGTACAATGAGCAGTTCTTC NA TRBV12-3/TRBV12-4 few TRBJ2-1
CASSTEAGDTEAFF TGTGCCAGTAGTACCGAGGCCGGGGACACTGAAGCTTTCTTT NA TRBV19 NA TRBJ1-1
CASSTTGGGNTIYF TGTGCCAGCAGCACGACAGGGGGAGGAAACACCATATATTTT TRBD1 TRBV9 NA TRBJ1-3
CASSSTPGQGATNEKLFF TGCGCCAGCAGCTCAACTCCGGGACAGGGTGCAACTAATGAAAAACTGTTTTTT TRBD1 TRBV5-1 NA TRBJ1-4
CASSLTYGTGAYEQYF TGTGCCAGCAGTCTCACTTACGGGACAGGGGCATACGAGCAGTACTTC TRBD1 TRBV28 NA TRBJ2-7
CASSYSGGVNEQFF TGTGCCAGCAGTTACAGCGGGGGAGTCAATGAGCAGTTCTTC TRBD2 TRBV6-2/TRBV6-3 NA TRBJ2-1
CASSPRDRNEKLFF TGTGCCAGCAGTCCGCGGGACAGAAATGAAAAACTGTTTTTT TRBD1 TRBV11-3 NA TRBJ1-4
CASRGDQISNEQFF TGTGCCAGCCGGGGGGACCAAATCTCCAATGAGCAGTTCTTC TRBD2 TRBV6-5 NA TRBJ2-1
CASSIGTSTEAFF TGTGCCAGTAGTATAGGAACTAGCACTGAAGCTTTCTTT NA TRBV19 NA TRBJ1-1